The clone carrying this T cell receptor (beta chain) was seen just once. These data originate in a study of blood T cell repertoires in COVID-19. Measured with immunoSEQ multiplex PCR; TCRdb has only the in-frame clones, and not every one. The table lists hundreds of thousands of clones, 70% to 90% of them singletons. This clonotype was obtained from a man aged 50-59 years with active or convalescent COVID-19. Sequenced input: peripheral blood.

The CDR3 DNA reads as TGTACAAGGTGTCGAGGCCCCCAAATCTCCTACGAGCAGTACTTC. Translation gives CTRCRGPQISYEQYF. The gene calls are TRBV28 and TRBJ2-7; D is unclear. Germline CDR1 MDHEN, CDR2 SYDVKM. CDR3 length: 15 residues.